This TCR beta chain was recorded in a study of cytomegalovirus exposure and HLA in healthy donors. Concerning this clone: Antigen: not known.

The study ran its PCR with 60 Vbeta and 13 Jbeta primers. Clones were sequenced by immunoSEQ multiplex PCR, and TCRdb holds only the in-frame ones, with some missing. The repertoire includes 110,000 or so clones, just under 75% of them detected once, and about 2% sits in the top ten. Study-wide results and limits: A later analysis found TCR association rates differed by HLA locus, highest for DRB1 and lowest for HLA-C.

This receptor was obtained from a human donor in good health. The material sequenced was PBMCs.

The CDR3 loop reads CASTLSDSYGYTF. The DNA for the CDR3 is TGTGCCAGCACCCTATCGGACAGCTATGGCTACACCTTC. This rearrangement joins TRBV6-6 to TRBJ1-2; weak D call: TRBD1 (6 bases). Trimming removed 7 bases at V and 4 bases at J, with 13 bases between. In germline, CDR1 is MNHNY, CDR2 SVGAGI (reference sequence). The CDR3 contains 13 residues.